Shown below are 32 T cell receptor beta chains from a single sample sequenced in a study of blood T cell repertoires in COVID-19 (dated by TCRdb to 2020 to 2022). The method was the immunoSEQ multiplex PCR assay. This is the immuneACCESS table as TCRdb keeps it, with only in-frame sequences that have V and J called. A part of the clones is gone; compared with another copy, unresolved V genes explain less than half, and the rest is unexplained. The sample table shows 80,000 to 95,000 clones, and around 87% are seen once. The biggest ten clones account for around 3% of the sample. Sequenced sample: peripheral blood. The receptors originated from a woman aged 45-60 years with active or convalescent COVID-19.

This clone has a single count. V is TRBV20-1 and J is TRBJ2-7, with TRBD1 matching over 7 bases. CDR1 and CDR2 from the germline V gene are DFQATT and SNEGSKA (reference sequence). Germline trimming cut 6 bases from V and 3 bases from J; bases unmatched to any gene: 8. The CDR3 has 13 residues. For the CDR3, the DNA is TGCAGTGCAAGTCCGGGACAGTTCTACGAGCAGTACTTC. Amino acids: CSASPGQFYEQYF.

The CDR3 DNA reads as TGTGCCAGCTCACCAACAGGGGTTTCTATTCAGCCCCAGCATTTT. As protein: CASSPTGVSIQPQHF. The chain employs TRBV18 and TRBJ1-5, with 7 nucleotides matching TRBD1. The J segment lost 6 bases and the V segment lost 2 bases, leaving 7 bases of the junction unmatched. The V gene's germline CDR1 is KGHSH and CDR2 LQKENI. This CDR3 has 15 residues.

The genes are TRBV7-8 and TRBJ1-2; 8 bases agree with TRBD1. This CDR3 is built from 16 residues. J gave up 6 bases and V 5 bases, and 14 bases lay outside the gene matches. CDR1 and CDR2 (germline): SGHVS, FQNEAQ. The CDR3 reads CASSQRYRGDGDGYTF. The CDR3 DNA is TGTGCCAGCAGCCAAAGATACAGGGGGGACGGGGATGGCTACACCTTC.

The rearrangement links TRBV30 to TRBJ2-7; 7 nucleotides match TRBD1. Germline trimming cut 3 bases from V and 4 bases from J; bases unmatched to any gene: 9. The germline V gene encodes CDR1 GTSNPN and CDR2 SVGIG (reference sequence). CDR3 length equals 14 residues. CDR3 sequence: CAWRIRGGSYEQYF. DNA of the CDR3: TGTGCCTGGAGAATCAGAGGGGGCTCGTACGAGCAGTACTTC.

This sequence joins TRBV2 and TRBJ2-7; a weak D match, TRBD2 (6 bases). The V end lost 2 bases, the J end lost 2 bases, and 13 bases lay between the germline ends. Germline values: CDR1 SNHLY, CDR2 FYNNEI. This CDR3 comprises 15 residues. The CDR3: CASSESGTDPYEQYF. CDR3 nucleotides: TGTGCCAGCAGTGAATCGGGGACTGATCCCTACGAGCAGTACTTC. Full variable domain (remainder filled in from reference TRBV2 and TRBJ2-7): EPEVTQTPSHQVTQMGQEVILRCVPISNHLYFYWYRQILGQKVEFLVSFYNNEISEKSEIFDDQFSVERPDGSNFTLKIRSTKLEDSAMYFCASSESGTDPYEQYFGPGTRLTVT.

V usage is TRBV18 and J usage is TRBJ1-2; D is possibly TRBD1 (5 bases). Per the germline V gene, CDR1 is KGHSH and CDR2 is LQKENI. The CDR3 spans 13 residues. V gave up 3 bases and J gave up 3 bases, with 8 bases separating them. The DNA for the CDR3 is TGTGCCAGCTCACCGGACACCGACTATGGCTACACCTTC. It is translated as CASSPDTDYGYTF.

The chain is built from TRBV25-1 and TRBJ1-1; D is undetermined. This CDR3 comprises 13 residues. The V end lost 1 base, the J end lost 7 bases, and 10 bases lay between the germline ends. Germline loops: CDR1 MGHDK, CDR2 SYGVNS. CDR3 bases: TGTGCCAGCAGTGAATTGTACGTTAGTGAAGCTTTCTTT. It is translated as CASSELYVSEAFF. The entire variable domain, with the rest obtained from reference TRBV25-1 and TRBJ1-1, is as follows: EADIYQTPRYLVIGTGKKITLECSQTMGHDKMYWYQQDPGMELHLIHYSYGVNSTEKGDLSSESTVSRIRTEHFPLTLESARPSHTSQYLCASSELYVSEAFFGQGTRLTVV.

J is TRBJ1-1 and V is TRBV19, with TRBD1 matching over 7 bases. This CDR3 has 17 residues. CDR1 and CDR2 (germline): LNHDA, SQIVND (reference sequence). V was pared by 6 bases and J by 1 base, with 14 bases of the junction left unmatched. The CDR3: CASSPPLSGTANTEAFF. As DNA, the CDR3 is TGTGCCAGTAGCCCACCTCTATCCGGGACAGCGAACACTGAAGCTTTCTTT.

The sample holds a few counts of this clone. The CDR3 bases are TGTGCCAGCAGCTTAAGGGAGAGTAGCTTCGGGGGCTACAATGAGCAGTTCTTC. It is translated as CASSLRESSFGGYNEQFF. V gene TRBV7-3 combines with J gene TRBJ2-1; D is possibly TRBD2 (6 bases). Germline V gene lookup returns CDR1 SGHTA and CDR2 FQGTGA. The CDR3 is 18 amino acids. Trimming left V 1 base short and J 3 bases short, with 19 bases between.

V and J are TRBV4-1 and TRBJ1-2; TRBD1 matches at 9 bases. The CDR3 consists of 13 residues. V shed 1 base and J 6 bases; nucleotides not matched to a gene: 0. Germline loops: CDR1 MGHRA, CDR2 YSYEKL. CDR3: CASSQGTGDGYTF. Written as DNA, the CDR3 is TGCGCCAGCAGCCAAGGGACAGGGGATGGCTACACCTTC.

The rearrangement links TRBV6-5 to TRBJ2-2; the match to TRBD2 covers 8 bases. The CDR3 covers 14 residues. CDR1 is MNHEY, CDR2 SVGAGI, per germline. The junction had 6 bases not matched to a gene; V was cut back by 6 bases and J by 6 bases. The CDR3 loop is CASRPGLGAGELFF. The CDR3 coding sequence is TGTGCCAGCAGACCGGGACTAGGGGCCGGGGAGCTGTTTTTT.

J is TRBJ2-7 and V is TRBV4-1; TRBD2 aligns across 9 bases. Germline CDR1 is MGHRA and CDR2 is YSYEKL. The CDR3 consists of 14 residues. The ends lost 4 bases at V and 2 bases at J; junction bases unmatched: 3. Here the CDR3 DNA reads TGCGCCAGCAGCCCGCGGGAGGGCCCCTACGAGCAGTACTTC. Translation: CASSPREGPYEQYF.

The CDR3 nucleotides are TGTGCCATCAGTGAGTGGGCTAGCGGGGGACATACGCAGTATTTT. Translating it yields CAISEWASGGHTQYF. The chain links TRBV10-3 to TRBJ2-3, with TRBD2 identical over 10 bases. Germline CDR1 is ENHRY and CDR2 is SYGVKD. V trimming: 1 base; J trimming: 7 bases; junction bases outside the gene matches: 5. The length of the CDR3 is 15 residues.

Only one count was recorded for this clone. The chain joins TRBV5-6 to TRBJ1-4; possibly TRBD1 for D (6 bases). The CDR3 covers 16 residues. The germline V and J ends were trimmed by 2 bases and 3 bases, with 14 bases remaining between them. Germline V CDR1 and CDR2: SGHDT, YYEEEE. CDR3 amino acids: CASSLLDSTSNEKLFF. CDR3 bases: TGTGCCAGCAGCTTATTGGACAGTACTTCTAATGAAAAACTGTTTTTT.

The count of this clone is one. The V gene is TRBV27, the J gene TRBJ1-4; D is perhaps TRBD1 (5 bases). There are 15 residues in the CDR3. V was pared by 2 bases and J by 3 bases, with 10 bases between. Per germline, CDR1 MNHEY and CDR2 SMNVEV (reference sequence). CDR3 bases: TGTGCCAGCAGTTTAGGAGGGGCCCCTAATGAAAAACTGTTTTTT. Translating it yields CASSLGGAPNEKLFF.

As DNA, the CDR3 is TGTGCCAGTAGTATTAGAATGGATCAGCCCCAGCATTTT. Its protein product is CASSIRMDQPQHF. The chain combines TRBV19 with TRBJ1-5; no clear D. From germline, CDR1 is LNHDA and CDR2 SQIVND (reference sequence). The V end was cut by 3 bases, the J end by 5 bases, with 8 bases between. The CDR3 has 13 amino acids.

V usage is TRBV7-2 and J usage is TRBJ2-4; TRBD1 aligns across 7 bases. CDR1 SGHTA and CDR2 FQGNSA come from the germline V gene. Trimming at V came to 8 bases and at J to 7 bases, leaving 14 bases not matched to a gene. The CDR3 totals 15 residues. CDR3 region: CASSRQFQGVNIQYF. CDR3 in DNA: TGTGCCAGCTCTCGCCAATTCCAGGGGGTCAACATTCAGTACTTC.

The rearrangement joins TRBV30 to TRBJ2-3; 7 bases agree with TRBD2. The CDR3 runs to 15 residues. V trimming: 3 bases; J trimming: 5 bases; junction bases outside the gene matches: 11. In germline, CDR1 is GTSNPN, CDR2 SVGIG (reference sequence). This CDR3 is CAWSNTGGMVDTQYF. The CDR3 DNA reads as TGTGCCTGGAGCAACACGGGGGGTATGGTAGATACGCAGTATTTT.

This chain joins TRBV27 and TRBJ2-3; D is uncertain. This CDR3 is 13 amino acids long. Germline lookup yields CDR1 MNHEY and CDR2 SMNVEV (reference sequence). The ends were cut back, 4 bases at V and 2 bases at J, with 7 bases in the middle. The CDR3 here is CASSSLDTDTQYF. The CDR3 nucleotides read TGTGCCAGCAGTTCCCTAGACACAGATACGCAGTATTTT.

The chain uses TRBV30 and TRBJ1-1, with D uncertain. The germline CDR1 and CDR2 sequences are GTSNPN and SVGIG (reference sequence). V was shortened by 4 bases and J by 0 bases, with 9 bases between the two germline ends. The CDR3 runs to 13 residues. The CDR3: CAWNSNMNTEAFF. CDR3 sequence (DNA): TGTGCCTGGAATAGCAACATGAACACTGAAGCTTTCTTT. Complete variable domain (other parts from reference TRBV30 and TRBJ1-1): SQTIHQWPATLVQPVGSPLSLECTVEGTSNPNLYWYRQAAGRGLQLLFYSVGIGQISSEVPQNLSASRPQDRQFILSSKKLLLSDSGFYLCAWNSNMNTEAFFGQGTRLTVV.

The CDR3 bases are TGTGCCAGCAGCTTAGATGGGGCAGACGGGAATCAGCCCCAGCATTTT. Translated, it gives CASSLDGADGNQPQHF. This chain uses TRBV11-1 with TRBJ1-5; weak D call: TRBD1 (5 bases). This CDR3 comprises 16 residues. Germline V gene lookup returns CDR1 SGHAT and CDR2 FQDESV (reference sequence). V was trimmed by 1 base and J by 4 bases, leaving 14 bases between them.

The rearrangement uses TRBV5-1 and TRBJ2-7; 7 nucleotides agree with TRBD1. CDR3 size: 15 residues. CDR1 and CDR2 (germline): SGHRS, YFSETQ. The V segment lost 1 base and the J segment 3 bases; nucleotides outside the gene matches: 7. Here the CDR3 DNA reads TGCGCCAGCAGCTTGACCCCGACAGGGAGCTACGAGCAGTACTTC. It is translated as CASSLTPTGSYEQYF. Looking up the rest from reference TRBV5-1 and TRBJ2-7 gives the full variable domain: KAGVTQTPRYLIKTRGQQVTLSCSPISGHRSVSWYQQTPGQGLQFLFEYFSETQRNKGNFPGRFSGRQFSNSRSEMNVSTLELGDSALYLCASSLTPTGSYEQYFGPGTRLTVT.

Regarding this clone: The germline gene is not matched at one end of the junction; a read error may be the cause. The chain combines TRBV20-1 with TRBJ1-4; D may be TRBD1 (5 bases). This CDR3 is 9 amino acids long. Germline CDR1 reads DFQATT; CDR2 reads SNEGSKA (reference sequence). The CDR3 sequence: CSAGGAPSF. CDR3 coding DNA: TGCAGTGCCGGAGGGGCGCCTTCTTTT.

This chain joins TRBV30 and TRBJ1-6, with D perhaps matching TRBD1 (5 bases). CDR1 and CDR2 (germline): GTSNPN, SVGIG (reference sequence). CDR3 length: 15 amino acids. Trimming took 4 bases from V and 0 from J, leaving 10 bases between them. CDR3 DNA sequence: TGTGCCTGGATTCCAGGACACTCCTATAATTCACCCCTCCACTTT. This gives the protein CAWIPGHSYNSPLHF.

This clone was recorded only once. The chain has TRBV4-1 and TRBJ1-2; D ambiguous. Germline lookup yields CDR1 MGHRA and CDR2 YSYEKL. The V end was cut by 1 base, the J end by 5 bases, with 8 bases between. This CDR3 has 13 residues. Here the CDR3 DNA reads TGCGCCAGCAGCCAAGGAGATTTGTATGGCTACACCTTC. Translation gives CASSQGDLYGYTF.

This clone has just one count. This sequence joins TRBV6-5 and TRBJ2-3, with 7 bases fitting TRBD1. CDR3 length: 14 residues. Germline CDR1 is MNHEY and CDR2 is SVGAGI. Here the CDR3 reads CGTTGDWSTDTQYF. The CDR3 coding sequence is TGTGGCACTACAGGGGATTGGAGCACAGATACGCAGTATTTT.

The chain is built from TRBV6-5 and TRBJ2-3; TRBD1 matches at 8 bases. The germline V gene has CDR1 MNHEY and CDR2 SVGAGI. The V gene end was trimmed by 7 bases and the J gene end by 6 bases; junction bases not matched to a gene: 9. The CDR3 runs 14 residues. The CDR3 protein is CASIWTGLGDTQYF. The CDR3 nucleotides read TGTGCCAGCATCTGGACAGGGCTGGGGGATACGCAGTATTTT.

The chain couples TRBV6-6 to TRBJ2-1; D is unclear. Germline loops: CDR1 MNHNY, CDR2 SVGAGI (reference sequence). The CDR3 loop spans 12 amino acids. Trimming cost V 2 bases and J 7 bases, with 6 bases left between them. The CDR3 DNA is TGTGCCAGCAGTTACCTCGTGAATGAGCAGTTCTTC. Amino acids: CASSYLVNEQFF.

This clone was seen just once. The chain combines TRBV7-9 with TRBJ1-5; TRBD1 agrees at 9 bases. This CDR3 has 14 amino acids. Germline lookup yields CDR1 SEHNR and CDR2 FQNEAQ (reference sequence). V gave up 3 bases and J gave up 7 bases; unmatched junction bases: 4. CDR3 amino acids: CASSLGTGLQPQHF. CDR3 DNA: TGTGCCAGCAGCTTGGGGACAGGGCTGCAGCCCCAGCATTTT.

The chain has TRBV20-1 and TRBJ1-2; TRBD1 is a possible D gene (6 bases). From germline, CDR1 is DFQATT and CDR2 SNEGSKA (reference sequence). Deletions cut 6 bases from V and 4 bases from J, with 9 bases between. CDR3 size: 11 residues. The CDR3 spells CSASTGYGYTF. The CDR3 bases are TGCAGTGCCTCGACAGGCTATGGCTACACCTTC.

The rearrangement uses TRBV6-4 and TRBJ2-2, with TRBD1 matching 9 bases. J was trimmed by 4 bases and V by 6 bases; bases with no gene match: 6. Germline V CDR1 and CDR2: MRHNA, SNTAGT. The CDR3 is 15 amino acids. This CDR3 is CASSLETGGTGELFF. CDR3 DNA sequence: TGTGCCAGCAGCCTCGAGACAGGGGGCACCGGGGAGCTGTTTTTT.

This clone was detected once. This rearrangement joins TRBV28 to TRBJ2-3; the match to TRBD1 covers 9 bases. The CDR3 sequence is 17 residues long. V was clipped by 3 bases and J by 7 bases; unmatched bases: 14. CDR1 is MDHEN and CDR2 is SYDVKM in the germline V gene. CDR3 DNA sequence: TGTGCCAGCAGTTTCGGCGATGAGGACAGGGGCGGCCATACGCAGTATTTT. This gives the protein CASSFGDEDRGGHTQYF. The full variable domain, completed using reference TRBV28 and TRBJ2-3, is DVKVTQSSRYLVKRTGEKVFLECVQDMDHENMFWYRQDPGLGLRLIYFSYDVKMKEKGDIPEGYSVSREKKERFSLILESASTNQTSMYLCASSFGDEDRGGHTQYFGPGTRLTVL.